Each of the 8 T cell receptor beta chains below was sequenced from the same sample in a study of shared clonotypes between healthy human individuals. The table came from immunoSEQ multiplex PCR; TCRdb's copy has only in-frame clones and leaves some out. The sample comprises about 1.1 million clones, approximately 80% of which are singletons, and 0.55% to 0.7% rests with the top ten. Sequenced material: memory CD4+ T cells from PBMCs. The subset is: CD45RA-negative fraction. These receptors were collected from a man in his late teens or twenties in good health. Some clones in this sample may be carry-over from other donors' samples.

The chain uses TRBV5-4 and TRBJ2-7, with TRBD2 matching 7 bases. CDR1 is SGHNT and CDR2 is YYREEE in the germline V gene (reference sequence). V gave up 0 bases and J gave up 6 bases; unmatched junction bases: 12. The CDR3 spans 16 residues. The chain's CDR3 is CASSLGEGLRDGEQYF. The CDR3 DNA reads as TGTGCCAGCAGCTTGGGTGAGGGACTAAGGGATGGCGAGCAGTACTTC.

The CDR3 DNA reads as TGCAGCGTGGCGGGACAGTACCAAGAGACCCAGTACTTC. This gives the protein CSVAGQYQETQYF. The V gene is TRBV29-1, the J gene TRBJ2-5, with a possible D match to TRBD1 (7 bases). CDR1 and CDR2 from the germline V gene are SQVTM and ANQGSEA. Trimming took off 6 bases at V and 0 bases at J, with 11 bases between the two ends. The CDR3 is 13 residues long.

This sequence joins TRBV5-4 and TRBJ1-3; 10 nucleotides align to TRBD1. Unmatched junction bases numbered 11, after V lost 4 bases and J lost 10 bases. The germline V gene encodes CDR1 SGHNT and CDR2 YYREEE (reference sequence). The CDR3 runs 15 residues. The CDR3 DNA follows: TGTGCCAGCAGCACCCAGACAGGGGGCTCTGGGACCATATATTTT. This gives the protein CASSTQTGGSGTIYF.

A single count supports this clone. The V call is TRBV5-4, the J call TRBJ2-7; 13 nucleotides align to TRBD2. V shed 4 bases, J shed 5 bases, and the junction held 6 bases outside the gene matches. The CDR3 covers 15 residues. Looked up from germline, CDR1 is SGHNT and CDR2 is YYREEE (reference sequence). The CDR3 region is CASSRTSGSDDEQYF. The CDR3 DNA sequence: TGTGCCAGCAGCCGGACTAGCGGGAGTGACGACGAGCAGTACTTC.

The V and J genes are TRBV9 and TRBJ2-2; D is unclear. The V end was cut by 0 bases, the J end by 4 bases, with 10 bases between. The CDR3 runs 15 residues. Looked up from germline, CDR1 is SGDLS and CDR2 is YYNGEE. The CDR3 DNA is TGTGCCAGCAGCGTAGAGTTGGGGATCACCGGGGAGCTGTTTTTT. This codes for CASSVELGITGELFF.

The rearrangement joins TRBV2 to TRBJ2-7, with 8 bases lining up with TRBD2. CDR1 and CDR2 from the germline V gene are SNHLY and FYNNEI. The junction had 20 bases not matched to a gene; V was cut back by 11 bases and J by 5 bases. The CDR3 runs 16 residues. The CDR3 nucleotides read TGTGCCTCAGCGGAAACTGGCGGGAGGCAAGTCAACGAGCAGTACTTC. It translates to CASAETGGRQVNEQYF.

V usage is TRBV30 and J usage is TRBJ1-3; no clear D gene. V dropped 3 bases and J dropped 0 bases, with 12 bases sitting between them. Germline assignment: CDR1 GTSNPN and CDR2 SVGIG (reference sequence). The CDR3 contains 15 residues. The CDR3 is CAWSSTPFSGNTIYF. Here the CDR3 DNA reads TGTGCCTGGAGCTCGACACCATTCTCTGGAAACACCATATATTTT.

The chain joins TRBV10-3 to TRBJ1-1; D is unclear. The CDR3 consists of 14 residues. Germline CDR1 is ENHRY and CDR2 is SYGVKD. V shed 0 bases and J shed 4 bases, with 9 bases lying between them. The CDR3 sequence: CAISESGVGTEAFF. The CDR3 DNA reads as TGTGCCATCAGTGAGTCTGGGGTAGGCACTGAAGCTTTCTTT.